The clone carrying this T cell receptor beta chain was detected only a few times. What it binds is not known. This sample is drawn from a study of vaccination and CD4 T cells after COVID-19. V was shortened by 8 bases and J by 3 bases, with 18 bases between the two germline ends. Germline-derived CDR1 and CDR2 are MNHNS and SASEGT. CDR3 length: 15 residues. Treatment specified: roughly ten-day PBMC culture with coronavirus spike peptide pools or control peptides (ViraFEST assay). Cultured CD4+ T cells had their DNA profiled by the Oncomine TCR Beta short-read assay. TCRdb reprocessed the PCR reads with MiXCR, giving one entry per CDR3 protein. Here the sample spans 20,000 to 30,000 distinct CDR3 sequences, 50% to 75% being singletons. Findings and limits, study-wide: Detection of a median roughly 83% of reactive clones in convalescent patients was confined to the period after vaccination.

Material for sequencing was CD4+ T cells from blood, cultured in vitro. The rearrangement links TRBV6-1 to TRBJ2-3, with a tentative D call TRBD2 (6 bases). This TCR came from a human donor who had recovered from COVID-19. The CDR3 DNA reads as TGTGCCAGCGGGAAGTGGGGCGGGATAACAGATACGCAGTATTTT. This translates into CASGKWGGITDTQYF.